This T cell receptor (beta chain) was captured in a study of STAT5B mutations in CD4+ large granular lymphocyte leukemia. As for the study in general: Among healthy controls, a particular HLA allele went with more CDR3 'QG' motifs. Study observations and caveats: Without HLA matching, higher CD4+ than CD8+ T-LGLL clonality could reflect small sample size. Top patient clones used TRBV06 genes more often: 8/27 versus 2/35 in controls.

A note on this clone: As yet, its antigen is unknown.

TCRdb's copy holds only in-frame clones and misses some; the assay was immunoSEQ multiplex PCR. The repertoire consists of 25,000 to 35,000 clones, with 85% to 90% occurring once and the leading ten covering 0.41%. With V trimmed by 3 bases and J by 12 bases, 6 bases remained unmatched. Germline lookup yields CDR1 SGHTA and CDR2 FQGTGA. The CDR3 is made up of 13 amino acids. This sequence joins TRBV7-3 and TRBJ2-3; TRBD2 matches 10 bases. The sequence was collected from a human donor in good health. The sequenced sample was CD4+ T cells from blood buffy coats. CDR3 sequence: CASSFDGTSVQYF. The CDR3 nucleotides are TGTGCCAGCAGCTTCGATGGGACTAGCGTACAGTATTTT.